What follows are 31 T cell receptor beta chains derived from one specimen sequenced in a study of cytomegalovirus exposure and HLA in healthy donors (dated by TCRdb to the late 2010s). Library generation was performed with the immunoSEQ multiplex PCR assay. For the multiplex PCR, a mixture combining 60 forward primers for TCR Vbeta segments and 13 reverse primers for TCR Jbeta segments was used. TCRdb obtained this table from immuneACCESS and retained in-frame rearrangements with V and J assigned. These tables miss some clones; where compared with another copy, unresolved V genes account for less than half of the shortfall, and the remainder is unexplained. The table for this sample lists about 210,000 clones. The leading ten clones occupy less than 1% of the sample. The sample comprised PBMCs. The receptors originated from a woman aged 30 to 39 in good health and CMV-seropositive.

The rearrangement links TRBV5-1 to TRBJ2-1; D is uncertain. V lost 0 bases and J lost 4, with 17 bases in between. Germline assignment: CDR1 SGHRS and CDR2 YFSETQ. This CDR3 region has 17 residues. CDR3 nucleotide sequence: TGCGCCAGCAGCTTGGACTCGCGCCCAGGTTTATACAATGAGCAGTTCTTC. Residues: CASSLDSRPGLYNEQFF.

The genes are TRBV15 and TRBJ1-3; D call uncertain. Trimming pared 3 bases from V and 0 bases from J, leaving 9 bases between. The CDR3 contains 15 residues. From germline, CDR1 is LNHNV and CDR2 YYDKDF (reference sequence). The CDR3 sequence: CATSSGSYSGNTIYF. CDR3 DNA sequence: TGTGCCACCAGCAGCGGGTCCTACTCTGGAAACACCATATATTTT.

The V gene is TRBV7-2, the J gene TRBJ1-5; the D gene is possibly TRBD1 (6 bases). Germline CDR1 and CDR2: SGHTA and FQGNSA. This CDR3 spans 15 amino acids. V lost 1 base, J lost 6 bases, and 13 bases lay in between. The CDR3 bases are TGTGCCAGCAGCTTAGACGGGGGGGCGATTCAGCCCCAGCATTTT. It translates to CASSLDGGAIQPQHF.

The V call is TRBV14, the J call TRBJ1-1, with unresolved D. The CDR3 spans 13 residues. V shed 0 bases and J shed 4 bases, with 6 bases lying between them. The germline V gene has CDR1 SGHDN and CDR2 FVKESK. The CDR3 here is CASSQDYSTEAFF. The CDR3 DNA reads TGTGCCAGCAGCCAAGATTACAGCACTGAAGCTTTCTTT.

The chain carries TRBV4-3 and TRBJ2-7; TRBD2 matches 10 bases. The trim removed 0 bases at V and 3 bases at J, leaving 5 bases unmatched. This CDR3 has 16 amino acids. Germline CDR1 LGHNA, CDR2 YSLEER. The CDR3 DNA reads TGCGCCAGCAGCCAAGATTGGCTAGCGGGAGTCTACGAGCAGTACTTC. Its protein is CASSQDWLAGVYEQYF.

The gene calls are TRBV4-1 and TRBJ1-5; 8 bases agree with TRBD1. The CDR3 is 17 amino acids. The germline V gene has CDR1 MGHRA and CDR2 YSYEKL. The ends lost 0 bases at V and 6 bases at J; junction bases unmatched: 10. DNA of the CDR3: TGCGCCAGCAGCCAAGATCGTTCCAGGGGGCTTAGTCAGCCCCAGCATTTT. Its translation is CASSQDRSRGLSQPQHF.

V is TRBV9 and J is TRBJ2-1; D gene uncertain. Germline CDR1 is SGDLS and CDR2 is YYNGEE. V was clipped by 0 bases and J by 9 bases, with 7 bases between them. The CDR3 is 12 amino acids. The CDR3 reads CASSVGGVEQFF. In nucleotides, the CDR3 is TGTGCCAGCAGCGTAGGCGGCGTTGAGCAGTTCTTC.

The V call is TRBV19, the J call TRBJ2-7, with a possible D match to TRBD2 (5 bases). This CDR3 has 13 amino acids. Per germline, CDR1 LNHDA and CDR2 SQIVND (reference sequence). With 5 bases removed from V and 3 bases from J, the gap between germline ends came to 11 bases. Here the CDR3 DNA reads TGTGCCAGTAGTGCGGGTCCGGGCTACGAGCAGTACTTC. Its translation is CASSAGPGYEQYF.

V usage is TRBV11-2 and J usage is TRBJ1-2; D is possibly TRBD1 (6 bases). The CDR3 has 16 amino acids. Germline V CDR1 and CDR2: SGHAT, FQNNGV. V was clipped by 6 bases and J by 3 bases, with 20 bases between them. The CDR3: CASRQGGNEDYYGYTF. The DNA of the CDR3 is TGTGCCAGCAGACAAGGGGGAAACGAGGATTACTATGGCTACACCTTC.

The gene calls are TRBV30 and TRBJ2-7, with D hard to call. From germline, CDR1 is GTSNPN and CDR2 SVGIG (reference sequence). Trimming pared 2 bases from V and 5 bases from J, leaving 7 bases between. There are 11 residues in the CDR3. CDR3 protein: CAWSFIHEQYF. As DNA, the CDR3 is TGTGCCTGGAGTTTCATCCACGAGCAGTACTTC.

V and J are TRBV19 and TRBJ2-6, with 8 bases lining up with TRBD1. CDR3 length: 17 amino acids. Germline CDR1 LNHDA, CDR2 SQIVND (reference sequence). V lost 1 base to trimming and J lost 1 base; unmatched junction nucleotides: 3. The CDR3 here is CASSIGTGKSGANVLTF. The CDR3 region has the DNA TGTGCCAGTAGTATAGGGACAGGGAAATCTGGGGCCAACGTCCTGACTTTC.

The CDR3 nucleotides are TGTGCCAGCAGCCTCGAGGGGGGGAATCAGCCCCAGCATTTT. This gives the protein CASSLEGGNQPQHF. V usage is TRBV2 and J usage is TRBJ1-5, with TRBD1 as a possible D gene (6 bases). With 6 bases removed from V and 4 bases from J, the gap between germline ends came to 13 bases. The CDR3 extends over 14 amino acids. The germline gives CDR1 SNHLY, CDR2 FYNNEI. Full variable domain (missing parts from reference TRBV2 and TRBJ1-5): EPEVTQTPSHQVTQMGQEVILRCVPISNHLYFYWYRQILGQKVEFLVSFYNNEISEKSEIFDDQFSVERPDGSNFTLKIRSTKLEDSAMYFCASSLEGGNQPQHFGDGTRLSIL.

The J gene is TRBJ1-4, the V gene TRBV5-1; 7 bases are a match to TRBD1. Germline V gene lookup returns CDR1 SGHRS and CDR2 YFSETQ. This CDR3 is built from 14 residues. After removal of 4 bases from V and 0 bases from J, the junction contained 0 bases not matched to a gene. The CDR3 loop reads CASSQGATNEKLFF. The CDR3 DNA follows: TGCGCCAGCAGCCAGGGGGCAACTAATGAAAAACTGTTTTTT.

The CDR3 loop is CASSITGTVEETQYF. The CDR3 DNA reads as TGCGCCAGCAGCATCACCGGGACAGTTGAAGAGACCCAGTACTTC. V usage is TRBV5-1 and J usage is TRBJ2-5, with 7 positions matching TRBD1. V lost 4 bases, J lost 3 bases, and 9 bases stayed unmatched. The CDR3 sequence is 15 residues long. Per germline, CDR1 SGHRS and CDR2 YFSETQ.

The rearrangement joins TRBV2 to TRBJ1-6; D unresolved. Trimming pared 8 bases from V and 9 bases from J, leaving 14 bases between. There are 13 residues in the CDR3. The germline gives CDR1 SNHLY, CDR2 FYNNEI. For the CDR3, the DNA is TGTGCCAGCGATATGGCCAATTTTTCACCCCTCCACTTT. Translation: CASDMANFSPLHF. Combining the CDR3 with reference TRBV2 and TRBJ1-6 gives the whole variable domain EPEVTQTPSHQVTQMGQEVILRCVPISNHLYFYWYRQILGQKVEFLVSFYNNEISEKSEIFDDQFSVERPDGSNFTLKIRSTKLEDSAMYFCASDMANFSPLHFGNGTRLTVT.

The V gene is TRBV9, the J gene TRBJ1-1, with D possibly matching TRBD1 (6 bases). The CDR3 runs to 15 residues. V lost 0 bases, J lost 1 base, and 10 bases lay in between. Germline V gene sequence: CDR1 SGDLS, CDR2 YYNGEE. The DNA of the CDR3 is TGTGCCAGCAGCGTAGATGGGACACCGAACACTGAAGCTTTCTTT. It translates to CASSVDGTPNTEAFF.

Concerning this clone: At one boundary the junction diverges from the germline segment, which might be a read error. This chain connects TRBV6-6 to TRBJ2-7; the D is unclear. The CDR3 consists of 12 residues. CDR1 MNHNY and CDR2 SVGAGI come from the germline V gene (reference sequence). The CDR3 spells CASSYVWLDSAF. CDR3 sequence (DNA): TGTGCCAGCAGTTACGTGTGGTTAGATTCTGCCTTC.

The chain couples TRBV5-1 to TRBJ1-1; 9 bases are shared with TRBD1. V lost 4 bases and J lost 1; bases outside the gene matches: 8. From germline, CDR1 is SGHRS and CDR2 YFSETQ. CDR3 length: 16 amino acids. DNA for the CDR3: TGCGCCAGCAGCCCAGGGACAGGGAAGTGGAACACTGAAGCTTTCTTT. Amino acid sequence: CASSPGTGKWNTEAFF.

The chain joins TRBV20-1 to TRBJ2-4; TRBD1 agrees at 7 bases. The CDR3 length is 9 residues. Germline V gives CDR1 DFQATT, CDR2 SNEGSKA (reference sequence). V lost 5 bases, J lost 13 bases, and 2 bases stayed unmatched. CDR3 protein: CSAGGQQYF. CDR3 DNA: TGCAGTGCTGGGGGACAGCAGTACTTC.

The chain couples TRBV7-2 to TRBJ2-2; TRBD2 agrees at 8 bases. The CDR3 is made up of 17 amino acids. Per germline, CDR1 SGHTA and CDR2 FQGNSA. The V segment lost 4 bases and the J segment 6 bases; nucleotides outside the gene matches: 13. The CDR3 loop is CASSYSLSGRRAGELFF. CDR3 nucleotides: TGTGCCAGCAGCTATTCCCTCAGCGGGAGAAGAGCCGGGGAGCTGTTTTTT.

CDR3 DNA sequence: TGTGCCAGCAGCTTATTACAGAACTCTGGAAACACCATATATTTT. Its protein is CASSLLQNSGNTIYF. The chain has TRBV7-6 and TRBJ1-3; unclear D gene. Trimming shortened V by 2 bases and J by 0 bases, and 8 bases separated the two germline ends. CDR3 length: 15 amino acids. The germline V gene has CDR1 SGHVS and CDR2 FNYEAQ.

The chain carries TRBV5-4 and TRBJ2-3; TRBD2 might be the D (6 bases). The CDR3 runs 16 residues. V lost 2 bases and J lost 0, with 13 bases in between. In germline, CDR1 is SGHNT, CDR2 YYREEE (reference sequence). The CDR3 DNA reads TGTGCCAGCAGCTTCCATACCGGGACTAGCACAGATACGCAGTATTTT. Translated: CASSFHTGTSTDTQYF.

This rearrangement joins TRBV13 to TRBJ1-2; the D is unclear. From germline, CDR1 is PRHDT and CDR2 FYEKMQ (reference sequence). Trimming left V 5 bases short and J 3 bases short, with 19 bases between. This CDR3 has 16 amino acids. CDR3 sequence reads: CASSGMFSGFDYGYTF. The CDR3 DNA reads TGTGCCAGCAGCGGTATGTTTTCGGGATTTGACTATGGCTACACCTTC. Full variable domain (missing parts from reference TRBV13 and TRBJ1-2): AAGVIQSPRHLIKEKRETATLKCYPIPRHDTVYWYQQGPGQDPQFLISFYEKMQSDKGSIPDRFSAQQFSDYHSELNMSSLELGDSALYFCASSGMFSGFDYGYTFGSGTRLTVV.

The chain has TRBV18 and TRBJ1-1, with a possible D match to TRBD1 (5 bases). Germline V CDR1 and CDR2: KGHSH, LQKENI. Between the trimmed V and J ends, which lost 6 bases and 1 base, there was a span of 12 bases. CDR3 length: 14 amino acids. The CDR3 is CASSPGLQNTEAFF. The CDR3 DNA follows: TGTGCCAGCTCGCCGGGACTCCAGAACACTGAAGCTTTCTTT. The variable domain in full, completed from reference TRBV18 and TRBJ1-1, reads NAGVMQNPRHLVRRRGQEARLRCSPMKGHSHVYWYRQLPEEGLKFMVYLQKENIIDESGMPKERFSAEFPKEGPSILRIQQVVRGDSAAYFCASSPGLQNTEAFFGQGTRLTVV.

To note about this clone: The germline gene is not matched at one end of the junction; a read error may be the cause. The CDR3 spells CASSPQGGLSSGNTIYF. The DNA for the CDR3 is TGTGCCAGCTCCCCACAGGGGGGGCTCAGCTCTGGAAACACCATATATTTT. V usage is TRBV18 and J usage is TRBJ1-3; 8 bases agree with TRBD1. Looked up from germline, CDR1 is KGHSH and CDR2 is LQKENI. CDR3 length equals 17 residues.

This rearrangement joins TRBV5-1 to TRBJ1-4; 9 positions agree with TRBD1. Per germline, CDR1 SGHRS and CDR2 YFSETQ. This CDR3 is built from 15 residues. V lost 3 bases to trimming and J lost 5 bases; unmatched junction nucleotides: 5. CDR3 sequence (DNA): TGCGCCAGCAGCTCGCTAGGGACAGGGAATGAAAAACTGTTTTTT. Residues: CASSSLGTGNEKLFF.

The V call is TRBV2, the J call TRBJ2-4; 12 nucleotides match TRBD2. The germline gives CDR1 SNHLY, CDR2 FYNNEI. With V trimmed by 4 bases and J by 8 bases, 9 bases remained unmatched. This CDR3 is 16 amino acids long. This chain's CDR3 is CASSGASGRARDIQYF. For the CDR3, the DNA is TGTGCCAGCAGTGGGGCTAGCGGGAGGGCGAGGGACATTCAGTACTTC. Filled out from reference TRBV2 and TRBJ2-4, the complete variable domain reads EPEVTQTPSHQVTQMGQEVILRCVPISNHLYFYWYRQILGQKVEFLVSFYNNEISEKSEIFDDQFSVERPDGSNFTLKIRSTKLEDSAMYFCASSGASGRARDIQYFGAGTRLSVL.

The chain joins TRBV5-1 to TRBJ1-1, with TRBD1 matching over 7 bases. J gave up 5 bases and V 3 bases, and 13 bases lay outside the gene matches. Germline CDR1 reads SGHRS; CDR2 reads YFSETQ. The CDR3 extends over 16 amino acids. As DNA, the CDR3 is TGCGCCAGCAGCTCTTTACTCGCAGGGGGTCGGACTGAAGCTTTCTTT. Its translation: CASSSLLAGGRTEAFF. The whole variable domain, remainder taken from reference TRBV5-1 and TRBJ1-1, is KAGVTQTPRYLIKTRGQQVTLSCSPISGHRSVSWYQQTPGQGLQFLFEYFSETQRNKGNFPGRFSGRQFSNSRSEMNVSTLELGDSALYLCASSSLLAGGRTEAFFGQGTRLTVV.

V gene TRBV5-1 combines with J gene TRBJ1-1, with D maybe TRBD1 (6 bases). The V end lost 1 base, the J end lost 4 bases, and 14 bases lay between the germline ends. The V gene's germline CDR1 is SGHRS and CDR2 YFSETQ. CDR3 length equals 15 residues. CDR3: CASSLSTGGSTEAFF. The CDR3 bases are TGCGCCAGCAGCTTGTCGACAGGCGGCTCCACTGAAGCTTTCTTT.

The chain employs TRBV29-1 and TRBJ1-1, with D unclear. The CDR3 is made up of 14 amino acids. V was trimmed by 6 bases and J by 1 base, leaving 15 bases between them. Germline V gene data show CDR1 as SQVTM and CDR2 as ANQGSEA. The CDR3 spells CSVRPYYSNTEAFF. The CDR3 DNA follows: TGCAGCGTCCGGCCATACTATTCGAACACTGAAGCTTTCTTT. Supplemented by reference TRBV29-1 and TRBJ1-1, the full variable domain reads SAVISQKPSRDICQRGTSLTIQCQVDSQVTMMFWYRQQPGQSLTLIATANQGSEATYESGFVIDKFPISRPNLTFSTLTVSNMSPEDSSIYLCSVRPYYSNTEAFFGQGTRLTVV.

The V and J genes are TRBV7-2 and TRBJ1-1; TRBD1 aligns across 8 bases. V shed 5 bases and J 0 bases; nucleotides not matched to a gene: 8. Germline CDR1 is SGHTA and CDR2 is FQGNSA. This CDR3 region has 16 residues. CDR3 amino acids: CASSPQTGEMNTEAFF. The CDR3 DNA follows: TGTGCCAGCAGCCCCCAGACAGGGGAGATGAACACTGAAGCTTTCTTT.